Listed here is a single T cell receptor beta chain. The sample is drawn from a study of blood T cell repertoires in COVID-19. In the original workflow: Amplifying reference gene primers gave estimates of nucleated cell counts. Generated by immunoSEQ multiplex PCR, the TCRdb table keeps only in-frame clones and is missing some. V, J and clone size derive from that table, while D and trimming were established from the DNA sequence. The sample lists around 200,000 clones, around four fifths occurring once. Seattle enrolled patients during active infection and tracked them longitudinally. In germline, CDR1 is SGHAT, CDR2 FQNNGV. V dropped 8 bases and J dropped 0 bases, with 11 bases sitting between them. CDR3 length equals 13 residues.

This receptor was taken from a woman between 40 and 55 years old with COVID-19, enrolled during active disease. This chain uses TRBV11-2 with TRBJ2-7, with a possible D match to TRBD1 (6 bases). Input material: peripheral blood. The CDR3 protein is CASRRQDSYEQYF. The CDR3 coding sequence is TGTGCCAGCCGCCGACAGGACTCCTACGAGCAGTACTTC.